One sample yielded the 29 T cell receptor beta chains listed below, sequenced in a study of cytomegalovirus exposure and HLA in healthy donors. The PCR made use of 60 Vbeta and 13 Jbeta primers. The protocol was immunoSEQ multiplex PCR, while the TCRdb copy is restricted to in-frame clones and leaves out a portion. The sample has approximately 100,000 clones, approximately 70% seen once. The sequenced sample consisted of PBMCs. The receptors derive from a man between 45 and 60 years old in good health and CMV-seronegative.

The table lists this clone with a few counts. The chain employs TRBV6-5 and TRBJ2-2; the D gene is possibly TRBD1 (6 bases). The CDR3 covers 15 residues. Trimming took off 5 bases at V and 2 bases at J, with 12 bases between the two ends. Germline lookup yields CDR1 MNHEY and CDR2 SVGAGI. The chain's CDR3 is CASSPRTENTGELFF. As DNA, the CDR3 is TGTGCCAGCAGTCCCCGGACAGAAAACACCGGGGAGCTGTTTTTT.

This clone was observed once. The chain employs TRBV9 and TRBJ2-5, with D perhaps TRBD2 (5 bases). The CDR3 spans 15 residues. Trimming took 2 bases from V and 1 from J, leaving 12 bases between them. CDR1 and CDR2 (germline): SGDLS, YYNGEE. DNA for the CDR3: TGTGCCAGCAGCGTGGGGAGCCCAGCCCAAGAGACCCAGTACTTC. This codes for CASSVGSPAQETQYF.

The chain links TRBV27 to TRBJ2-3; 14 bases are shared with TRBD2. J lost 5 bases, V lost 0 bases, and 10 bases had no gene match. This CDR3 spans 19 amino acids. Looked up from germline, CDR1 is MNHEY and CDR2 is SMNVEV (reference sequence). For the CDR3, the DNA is TGTGCCAGCAGTTTATCGGGACTAGCGGGAGTAAGTGGGAGAGATACGCAGTATTTT. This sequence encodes CASSLSGLAGVSGRDTQYF.

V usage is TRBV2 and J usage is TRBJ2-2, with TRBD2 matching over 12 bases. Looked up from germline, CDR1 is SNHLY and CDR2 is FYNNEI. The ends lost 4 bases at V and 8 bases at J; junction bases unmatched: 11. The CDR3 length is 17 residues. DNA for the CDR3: TGTGCCAGCAGTGGCCCCCGGACTAGCGGGGAGTTTGGGGAGCTGTTTTTT. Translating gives CASSGPRTSGEFGELFF.

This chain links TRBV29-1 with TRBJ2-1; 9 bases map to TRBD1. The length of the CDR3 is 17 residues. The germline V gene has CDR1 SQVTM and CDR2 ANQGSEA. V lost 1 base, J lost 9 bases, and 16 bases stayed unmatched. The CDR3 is CSVEGAEGQGVLLEQFF. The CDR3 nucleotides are TGCAGCGTTGAAGGCGCGGAGGGACAGGGAGTGTTACTTGAGCAGTTCTTC.

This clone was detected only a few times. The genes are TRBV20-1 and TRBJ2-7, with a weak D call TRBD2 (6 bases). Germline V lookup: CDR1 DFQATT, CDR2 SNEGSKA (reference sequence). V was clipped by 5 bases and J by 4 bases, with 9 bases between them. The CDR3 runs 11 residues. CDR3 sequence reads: CSASREYEQYF. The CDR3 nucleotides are TGCAGTGCTTCACGGGAGTACGAGCAGTACTTC.

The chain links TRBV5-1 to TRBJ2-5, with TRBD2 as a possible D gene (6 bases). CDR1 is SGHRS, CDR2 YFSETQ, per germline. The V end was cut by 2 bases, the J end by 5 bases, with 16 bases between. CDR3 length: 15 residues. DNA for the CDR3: TGCGCCAGCAGCTTTGGAGGGCGAAATGGGGAGACCCAGTACTTC. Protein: CASSFGGRNGETQYF. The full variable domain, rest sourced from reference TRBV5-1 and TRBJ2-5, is KAGVTQTPRYLIKTRGQQVTLSCSPISGHRSVSWYQQTPGQGLQFLFEYFSETQRNKGNFPGRFSGRQFSNSRSEMNVSTLELGDSALYLCASSFGGRNGETQYFGPGTRLLVL.

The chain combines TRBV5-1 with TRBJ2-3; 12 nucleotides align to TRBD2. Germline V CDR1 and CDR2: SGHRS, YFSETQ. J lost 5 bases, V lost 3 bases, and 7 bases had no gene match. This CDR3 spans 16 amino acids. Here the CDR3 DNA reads TGCGCCAGCAGCTGGACTAGCGGGAAATCTAGAGATACGCAGTATTTT. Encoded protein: CASSWTSGKSRDTQYF.

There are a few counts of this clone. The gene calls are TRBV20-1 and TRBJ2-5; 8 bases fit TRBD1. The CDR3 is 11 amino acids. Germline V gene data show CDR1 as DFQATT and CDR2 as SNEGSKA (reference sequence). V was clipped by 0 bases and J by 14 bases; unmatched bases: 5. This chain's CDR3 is CSARDQGALYF. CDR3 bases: TGCAGTGCTAGAGACCAGGGGGCCTTATACTTC.

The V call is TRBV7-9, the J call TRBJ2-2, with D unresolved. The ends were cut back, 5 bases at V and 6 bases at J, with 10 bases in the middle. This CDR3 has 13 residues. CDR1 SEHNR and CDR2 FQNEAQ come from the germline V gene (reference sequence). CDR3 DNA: TGTGCCAGCAGCCAAACCCCGGCCGGGGAGCTGTTTTTT. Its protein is CASSQTPAGELFF.

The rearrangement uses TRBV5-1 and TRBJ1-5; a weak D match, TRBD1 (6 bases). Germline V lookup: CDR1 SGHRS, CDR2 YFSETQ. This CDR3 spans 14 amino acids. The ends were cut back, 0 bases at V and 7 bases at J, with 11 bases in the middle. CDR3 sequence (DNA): TGCGCCAGCAGCTTGGAAGGGGGAGGGCAGCCCCAGCATTTT. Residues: CASSLEGGGQPQHF.

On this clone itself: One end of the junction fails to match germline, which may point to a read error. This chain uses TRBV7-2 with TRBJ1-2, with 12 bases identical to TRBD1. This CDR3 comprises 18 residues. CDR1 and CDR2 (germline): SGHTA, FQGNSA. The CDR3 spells CASSLIGTGGSGNYGHTF. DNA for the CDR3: TGTGCCAGCAGCTTAATAGGGACAGGGGGCTCAGGGAACTATGGCCACACCTTC.

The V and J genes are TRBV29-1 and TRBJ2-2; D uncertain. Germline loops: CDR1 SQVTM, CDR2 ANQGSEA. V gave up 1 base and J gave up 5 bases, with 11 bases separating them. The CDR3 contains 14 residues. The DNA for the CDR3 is TGCAGCGTTGAAGTGTCCCAGGAAACCGGGGAGCTGTTTTTT. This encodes CSVEVSQETGELFF.

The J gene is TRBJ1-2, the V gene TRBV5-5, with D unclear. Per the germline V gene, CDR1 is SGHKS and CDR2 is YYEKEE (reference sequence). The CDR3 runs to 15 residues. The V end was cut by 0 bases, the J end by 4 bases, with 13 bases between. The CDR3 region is CASSLAPGKSYGYTF. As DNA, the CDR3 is TGTGCCAGCAGCTTGGCTCCGGGAAAGTCCTATGGCTACACCTTC.

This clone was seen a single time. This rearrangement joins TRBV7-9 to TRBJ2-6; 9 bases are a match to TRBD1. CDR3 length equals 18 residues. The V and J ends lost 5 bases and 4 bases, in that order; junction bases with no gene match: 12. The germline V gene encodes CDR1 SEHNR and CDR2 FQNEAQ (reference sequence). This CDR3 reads CASSKTGGGMFGANVLTF. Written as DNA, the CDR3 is TGTGCCAGCAGCAAAACAGGGGGCGGTATGTTCGGGGCCAACGTCCTGACTTTC.

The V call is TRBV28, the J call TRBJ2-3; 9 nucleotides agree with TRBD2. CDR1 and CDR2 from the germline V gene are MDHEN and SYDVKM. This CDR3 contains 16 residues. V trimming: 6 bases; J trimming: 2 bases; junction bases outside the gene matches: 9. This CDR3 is CASSLIAGVATDTQYF. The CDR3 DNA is TGTGCCAGCAGCCTTATAGCGGGAGTCGCCACAGATACGCAGTATTTT.

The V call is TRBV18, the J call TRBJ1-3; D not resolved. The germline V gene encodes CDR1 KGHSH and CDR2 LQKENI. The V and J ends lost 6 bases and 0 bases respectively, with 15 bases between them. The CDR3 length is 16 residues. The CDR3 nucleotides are TGTGCCAGCTCCCAGAAACCAGTCGACTCTGGAAACACCATATATTTT. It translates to CASSQKPVDSGNTIYF.

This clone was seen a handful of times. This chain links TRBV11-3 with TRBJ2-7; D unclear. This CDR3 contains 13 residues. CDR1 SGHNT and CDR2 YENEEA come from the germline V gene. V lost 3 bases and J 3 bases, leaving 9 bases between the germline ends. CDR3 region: CASSLGPGYEQYF. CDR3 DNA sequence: TGTGCCAGCAGCTTGGGTCCAGGCTACGAGCAGTACTTC.

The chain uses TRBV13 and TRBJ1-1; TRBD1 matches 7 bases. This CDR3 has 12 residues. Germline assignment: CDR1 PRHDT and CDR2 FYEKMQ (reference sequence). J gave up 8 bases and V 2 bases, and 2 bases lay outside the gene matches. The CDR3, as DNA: TGTGCCAGCAGCTTAATACAGGGGGAAGCTTTCTTT. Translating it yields CASSLIQGEAFF.

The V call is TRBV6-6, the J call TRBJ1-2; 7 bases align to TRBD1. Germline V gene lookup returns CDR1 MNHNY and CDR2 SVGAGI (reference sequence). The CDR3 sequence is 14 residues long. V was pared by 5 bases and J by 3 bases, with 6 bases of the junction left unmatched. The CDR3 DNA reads TGTGCCAGCAGTAAACAGGGGTTTGACTATGGCTACACCTTC. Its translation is CASSKQGFDYGYTF.

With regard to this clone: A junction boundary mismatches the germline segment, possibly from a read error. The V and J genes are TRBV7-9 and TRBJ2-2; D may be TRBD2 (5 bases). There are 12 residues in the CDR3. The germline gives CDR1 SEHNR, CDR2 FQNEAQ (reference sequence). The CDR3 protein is CSSSVSAGELFF. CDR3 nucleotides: TGTTCCAGCAGCGTTAGCGCCGGGGAGCTGTTTTTT.

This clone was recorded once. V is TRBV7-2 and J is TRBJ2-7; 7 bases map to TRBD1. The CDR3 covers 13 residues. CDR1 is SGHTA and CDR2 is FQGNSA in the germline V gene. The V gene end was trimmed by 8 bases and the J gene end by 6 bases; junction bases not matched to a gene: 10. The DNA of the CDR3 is TGTGCCAGCTCGAGGACAGGAAAAGGCGAGCAGTACTTC. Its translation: CASSRTGKGEQYF.

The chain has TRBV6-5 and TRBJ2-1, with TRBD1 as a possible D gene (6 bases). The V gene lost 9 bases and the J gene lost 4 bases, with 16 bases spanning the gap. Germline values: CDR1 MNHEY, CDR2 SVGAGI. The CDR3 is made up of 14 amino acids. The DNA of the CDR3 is TGTGCCAGTGCAGGGGCTGCTGGGTACAATGAGCAGTTCTTC. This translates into CASAGAAGYNEQFF.

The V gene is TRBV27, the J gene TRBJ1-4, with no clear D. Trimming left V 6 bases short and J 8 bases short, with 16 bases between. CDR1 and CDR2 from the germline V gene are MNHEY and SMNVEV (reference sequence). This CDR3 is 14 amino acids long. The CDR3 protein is CASSTGDGSEKLFF. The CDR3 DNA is TGTGCCAGCAGCACCGGGGATGGTTCCGAAAAACTGTTTTTT.

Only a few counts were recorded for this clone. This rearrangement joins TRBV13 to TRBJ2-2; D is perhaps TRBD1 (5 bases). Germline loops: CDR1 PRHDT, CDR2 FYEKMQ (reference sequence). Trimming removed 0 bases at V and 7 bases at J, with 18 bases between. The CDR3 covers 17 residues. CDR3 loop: CASSLGSDNIQYGELFF. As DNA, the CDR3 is TGTGCCAGCAGCTTAGGTTCGGACAACATACAGTACGGGGAGCTGTTTTTT.

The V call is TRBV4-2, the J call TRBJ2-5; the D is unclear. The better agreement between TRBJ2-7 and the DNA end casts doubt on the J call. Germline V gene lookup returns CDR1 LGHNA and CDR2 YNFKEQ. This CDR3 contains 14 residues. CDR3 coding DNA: TGTGCCAGCAGCCAAGGGTACAGCTCCTACGAGCAGTACTTC. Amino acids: CASSQGYSSYEQYF.

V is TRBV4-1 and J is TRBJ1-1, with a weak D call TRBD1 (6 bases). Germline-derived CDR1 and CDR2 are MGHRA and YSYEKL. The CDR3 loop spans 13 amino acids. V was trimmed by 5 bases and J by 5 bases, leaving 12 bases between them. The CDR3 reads CASSFGGRTEAFF. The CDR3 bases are TGCGCCAGCAGCTTTGGGGGCAGGACTGAAGCTTTCTTT.

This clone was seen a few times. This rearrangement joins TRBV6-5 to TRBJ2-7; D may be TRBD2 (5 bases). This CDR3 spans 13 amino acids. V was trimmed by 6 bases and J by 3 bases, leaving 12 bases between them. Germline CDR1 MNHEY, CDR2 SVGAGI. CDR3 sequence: CASSPGLGYEQYF. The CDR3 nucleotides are TGTGCCAGCAGCCCCGGACTGGGCTACGAGCAGTACTTC.

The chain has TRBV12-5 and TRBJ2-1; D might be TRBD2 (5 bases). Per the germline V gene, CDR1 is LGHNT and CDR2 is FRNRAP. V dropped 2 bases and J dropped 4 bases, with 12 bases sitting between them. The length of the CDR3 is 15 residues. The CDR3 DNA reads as TGTGCTAGTGGTTTGCTAGCCGGTTGGTACAATGAGCAGTTCTTC. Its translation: CASGLLAGWYNEQFF.